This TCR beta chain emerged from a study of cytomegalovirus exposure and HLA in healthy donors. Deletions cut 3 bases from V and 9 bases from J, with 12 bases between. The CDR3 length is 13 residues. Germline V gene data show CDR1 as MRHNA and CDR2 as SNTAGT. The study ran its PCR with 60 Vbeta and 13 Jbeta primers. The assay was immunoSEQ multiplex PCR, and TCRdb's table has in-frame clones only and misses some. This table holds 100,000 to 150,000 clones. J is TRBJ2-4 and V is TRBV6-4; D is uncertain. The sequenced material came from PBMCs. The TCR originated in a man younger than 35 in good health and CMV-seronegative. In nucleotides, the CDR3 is TGTGCCAGCAGTGATTCCGGGTCGGGCATTCAGTACTTC. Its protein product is CASSDSGSGIQYF.